Given below is one T cell receptor (beta chain) in context. Its antigen is not known. The data originate from a study of T cell responses to AZD1222 COVID-19 vaccine. General study points: Most donors were white British and more were female, and clonal diversity was possibly underestimated. There were repertoire samples only from the period after the peak T cell response. Rises in breadth and depth of Spike-specific TCRs came after two AZD1222 doses.

Sequencing used immunoSEQ multiplex PCR; TCRdb keeps in-frame clones, though not all of them. The table has more than 80,000 clones, around 90% seen once. CDR1 and CDR2 (germline): SGHRS, YFSETQ. Unmatched junction bases numbered 1, after V lost 2 bases and J lost 4 bases. This CDR3 is built from 14 residues. This receptor was obtained from an adult who received the AZD1222 COVID-19 vaccine. Here the sequenced sample was peripheral blood, taken 28 days after the second AZD1222 dose. The rearrangement uses TRBV5-1 and TRBJ1-5, with 9 bases identical to TRBD1. Here the CDR3 DNA reads TGCGCCAGCAGCTTCGGGACAGGGAATCAGCCCCAGCATTTT. Translation: CASSFGTGNQPQHF.